Sequencing of this T cell receptor (beta chain) was carried out in a study of blood T cell repertoires in COVID-19. Background on the study: Specimens from acute and convalescent COVID-19 originated in the United States, Italy and Spain. T cells, B-cell-depleted T cells, or PBMCs provided the cDNA or gDNA that served as material.

Profiled with immunoSEQ multiplex PCR; TCRdb holds only in-frame clones, not every one. The table shows 85,000 to 120,000 clones, with approximately 84% occurring only once. The CDR3 is 17 amino acids. The germline gives CDR1 SGDLS, CDR2 YYNGEE. V was clipped by 4 bases and J by 7 bases, with 23 bases between them. The chain carries TRBV9 and TRBJ2-2, with a possible D match to TRBD2 (7 bases). The material sequenced was peripheral blood. This receptor was obtained from a human donor in a cohort sampled during active COVID-19. This CDR3 reads CASSPLGGRIGSGELFF. The DNA of the CDR3 is TGTGCCAGCAGCCCACTGGGGGGGCGAATTGGGAGCGGGGAGCTGTTTTTT.